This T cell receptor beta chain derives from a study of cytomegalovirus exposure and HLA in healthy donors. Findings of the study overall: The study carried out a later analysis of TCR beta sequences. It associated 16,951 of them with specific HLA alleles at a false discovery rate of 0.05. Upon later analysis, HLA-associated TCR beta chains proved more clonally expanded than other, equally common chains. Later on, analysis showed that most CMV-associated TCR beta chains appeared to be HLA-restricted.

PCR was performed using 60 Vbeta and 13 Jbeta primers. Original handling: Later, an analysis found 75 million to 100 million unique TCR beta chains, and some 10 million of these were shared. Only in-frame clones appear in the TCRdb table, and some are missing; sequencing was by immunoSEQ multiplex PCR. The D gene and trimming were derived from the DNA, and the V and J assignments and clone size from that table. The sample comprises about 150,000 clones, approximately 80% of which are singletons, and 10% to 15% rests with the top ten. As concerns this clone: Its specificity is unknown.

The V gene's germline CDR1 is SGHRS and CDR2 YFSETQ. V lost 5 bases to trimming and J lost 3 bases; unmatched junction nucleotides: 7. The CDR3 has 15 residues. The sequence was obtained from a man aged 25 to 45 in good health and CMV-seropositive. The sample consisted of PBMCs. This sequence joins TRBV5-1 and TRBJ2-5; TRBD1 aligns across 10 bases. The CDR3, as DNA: TGCGCCAGCAGGTGGACAGGGGGAACGGAAGAGACCCAGTACTTC. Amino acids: CASRWTGGTEETQYF.